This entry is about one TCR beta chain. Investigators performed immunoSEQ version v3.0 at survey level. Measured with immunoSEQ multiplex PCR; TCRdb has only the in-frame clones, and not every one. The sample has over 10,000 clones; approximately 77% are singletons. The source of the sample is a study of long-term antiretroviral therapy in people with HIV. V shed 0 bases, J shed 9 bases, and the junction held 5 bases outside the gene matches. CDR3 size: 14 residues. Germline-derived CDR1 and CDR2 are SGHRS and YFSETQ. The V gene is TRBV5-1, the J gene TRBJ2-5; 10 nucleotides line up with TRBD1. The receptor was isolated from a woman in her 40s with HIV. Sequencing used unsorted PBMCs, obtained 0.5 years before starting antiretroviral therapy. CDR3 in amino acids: CASSLEWTGGPQYF. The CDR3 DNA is TGCGCCAGCAGCTTGGAGTGGACAGGGGGTCCCCAGTACTTC.